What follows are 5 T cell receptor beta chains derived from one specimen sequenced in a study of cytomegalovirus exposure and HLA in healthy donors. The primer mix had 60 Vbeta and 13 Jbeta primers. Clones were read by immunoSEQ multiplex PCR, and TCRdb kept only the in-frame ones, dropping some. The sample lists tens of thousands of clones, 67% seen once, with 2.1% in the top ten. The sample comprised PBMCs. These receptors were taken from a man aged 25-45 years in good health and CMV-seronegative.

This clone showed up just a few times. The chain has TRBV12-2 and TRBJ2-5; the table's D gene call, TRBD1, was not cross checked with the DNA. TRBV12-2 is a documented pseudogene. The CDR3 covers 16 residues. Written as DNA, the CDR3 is TGTGCAAGTCGCTTAAGTGCCGACAGATCGGAGGAGACCCAGTACTTC. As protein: CASRLSADRSEETQYF.

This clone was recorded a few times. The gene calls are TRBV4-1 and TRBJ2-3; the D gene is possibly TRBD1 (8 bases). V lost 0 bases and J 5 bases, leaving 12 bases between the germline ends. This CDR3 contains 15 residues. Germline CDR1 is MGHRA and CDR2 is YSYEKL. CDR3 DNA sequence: TGCGCCAGCAGCCAAGAGTACAGGGGGGGAGATACGCAGTATTTT. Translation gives CASSQEYRGGDTQYF.

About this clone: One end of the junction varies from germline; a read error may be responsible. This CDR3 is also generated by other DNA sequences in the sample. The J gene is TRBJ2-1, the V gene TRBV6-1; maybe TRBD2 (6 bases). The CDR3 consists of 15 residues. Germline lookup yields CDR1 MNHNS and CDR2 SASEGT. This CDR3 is CASSEGLLRGNEQFF. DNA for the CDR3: TGCGCCAGCAGTGAAGGACTCTTACGGGGGAATGAGCAGTTCTTC.

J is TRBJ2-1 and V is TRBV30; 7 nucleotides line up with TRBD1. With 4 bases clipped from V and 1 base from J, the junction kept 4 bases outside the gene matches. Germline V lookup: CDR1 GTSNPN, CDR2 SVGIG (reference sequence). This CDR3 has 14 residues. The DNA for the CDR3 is TGTGCCTGGAAACGCAGGGGGTCCTACAATGAGCAGTTCTTC. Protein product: CAWKRRGSYNEQFF.

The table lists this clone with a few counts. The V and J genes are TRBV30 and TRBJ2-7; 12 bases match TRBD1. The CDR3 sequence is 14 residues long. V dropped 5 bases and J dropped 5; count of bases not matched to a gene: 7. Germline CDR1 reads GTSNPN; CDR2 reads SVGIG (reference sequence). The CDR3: CAWAPGQGAHEQYF. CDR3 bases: TGTGCCTGGGCCCCGGGACAGGGGGCCCACGAGCAGTACTTC.